This TCR beta chain originates from a study of blood T cell repertoires in COVID-19. The method was immunoSEQ multiplex PCR; TCRdb's version includes in-frame clones alone and lacks a portion of them. In the table there are 400,000 to 500,000 clones, roughly 90% of which are singletons. Germline trimming cut 5 bases from V and 2 bases from J; bases unmatched to any gene: 9. The CDR3 is 17 amino acids. Germline lookup yields CDR1 SEHNR and CDR2 FQNEAQ (reference sequence). Each recovered donor of Cohort 3 presented with two negative PCRs, clearance, or symptom resolution. This chain connects TRBV7-9 to TRBJ1-3, with 10 bases lining up with TRBD1. The specimen was PBMCs or T cells enriched from blood (not recorded which). This sequence was found in a woman aged 35 to 49 who had recovered from COVID-19. The CDR3 nucleotides read TGTGCCAGCAGCCCCCGGACAGGGGGGAATGCTGGAAACACCATATATTTT. It specifies CASSPRTGGNAGNTIYF.